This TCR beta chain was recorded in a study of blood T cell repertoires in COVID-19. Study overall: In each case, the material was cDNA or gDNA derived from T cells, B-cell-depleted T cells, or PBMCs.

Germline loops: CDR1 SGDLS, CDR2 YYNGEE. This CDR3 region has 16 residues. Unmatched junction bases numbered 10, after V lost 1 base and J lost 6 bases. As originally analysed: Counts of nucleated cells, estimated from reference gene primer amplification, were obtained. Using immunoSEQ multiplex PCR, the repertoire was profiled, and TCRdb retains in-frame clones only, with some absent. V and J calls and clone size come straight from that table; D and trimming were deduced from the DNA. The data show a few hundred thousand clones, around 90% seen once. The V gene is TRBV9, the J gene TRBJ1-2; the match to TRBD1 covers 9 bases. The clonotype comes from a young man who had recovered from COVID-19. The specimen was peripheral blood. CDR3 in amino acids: CASSVSGTGSTDGYTF. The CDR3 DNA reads TGTGCCAGCAGCGTAAGCGGGACAGGGTCAACTGATGGCTACACCTTC.